Listed below are T cell receptor beta chains from one sample, sequenced in a study of tumor and adjacent non-tumor tissue in lung cancer. TCRdb reprocessed the multiplex PCR reads via MiXCR and lists one record per CDR3 protein. In the table there are 65,000 to 90,000 distinct CDR3 sequences, 80% of which are singletons. Material for sequencing was lung tumor tissue. The receptors stem from a woman in her fifties or sixties with non-small cell lung cancer. Each CDR3 is given with its conserved first and last residue. The D gene is left open where the match is weak. Not all rows give a size; the values are once, few, many and, for expanded clones, a class.

clone_size: few
v_call: TRBV13
j_call: TRBJ2-7
d_call: TRBD2
cdr3_aa: CASSPPGTSVYEQYF
cdr3_nt: TGTGCCAGCAGCCCCCCCGGGACTAGCGTTTACGAGCAGTACTTC

clone_size: -
v_call: TRBV29-1
j_call: TRBJ1-5
d_call: -
cdr3_aa: CRVAPRLHQPQHF
cdr3_nt: TGCAGAGTTGCACCCAGGCTCCATCAGCCCCAGCATTTT

clone_size: -
v_call: TRBV28
j_call: TRBJ2-1
d_call: -
cdr3_aa: CASCNYNEKFF
cdr3_nt: TGTGCCAGCTGTAACTACAATGAGAAGTTCTTC

clone_size: -
v_call: TRBV20-1
j_call: TRBJ1-1
d_call: -
cdr3_aa: CSARDSSRSVNTEAFF
cdr3_nt: TGCAGTGCTAGAGATAGTTCCCGGAGTGTGAACACTGAAGCTTTCTTT

clone_size: -
v_call: TRBV6-2/TRBV6-3
j_call: TRBJ2-1
d_call: -
cdr3_aa: CASKPVSRNEHFF
cdr3_nt: TGTGCCAGCAAGCCGGTTAGTAGGAATGAGCACTTCTTC

clone_size: -
v_call: TRBV20-1
j_call: TRBJ2-1
d_call: TRBD2
cdr3_aa: CTARATSGSGNEQFF
cdr3_nt: TGCACTGCTAGGGCTACTAGCGGGAGTGGGAATGAGCAGTTCTTC

clone_size: -
v_call: TRBV4-3
j_call: TRBJ2-5
d_call: -
cdr3_aa: CAGSQDQGWETHYF
cdr3_nt: TGCGCCGGTAGCCAAGACCAGGGGTGGGAGACCCATTACTTC

clone_size: once
v_call: TRBV6-6
j_call: TRBJ2-1
d_call: -
cdr3_aa: CASSSSLVGEQFF
cdr3_nt: TGTGCCAGCAGCTCCTCCTTGGTGGGTGAGCAGTTCTTC

clone_size: -
v_call: TRBV11-1
j_call: TRBJ1-1
d_call: TRBD1
cdr3_aa: CASSKIGGQEVGTEAFF
cdr3_nt: TGTGCCAGCAGCAAAATAGGTGGACAGGAAGTCGGCACTGAAGCTTTCTTC

clone_size: -
v_call: TRBV20-1
j_call: TRBJ2-1
d_call: TRBD2
cdr3_aa: CNARDELGGNEQFF
cdr3_nt: TGCAATGCTAGGGATGAACTGGGGGGGAATGAGCAGTTCTTC

clone_size: -
v_call: TRBV10-3
j_call: TRBJ2-5
d_call: -
cdr3_aa: CAISGTGRRTQYF
cdr3_nt: TGTGCCATCAGCGGAACAGGTCGTAGGACCCAGTACTTC

clone_size: -
v_call: TRBV20-1
j_call: TRBJ2-2
d_call: -
cdr3_aa: CSARFSTGSTVELFF
cdr3_nt: TGCAGTGCTAGATTCTCAACAGGGAGCACCGTGGAGCTGTTTTTT

clone_size: -
v_call: TRBV5-1
j_call: TRBJ2-2
d_call: -
cdr3_aa: CASSMVSGGPTGKLFF
cdr3_nt: TGCGCCAGCAGCATGGTTTCTGGTGGCCCCACCGGGAAGCTGTTTTTT

clone_size: many
v_call: TRBV14
j_call: TRBJ1-5
d_call: -
cdr3_aa: CASSGGEYQPQHF
cdr3_nt: TGTGCCAGCAGCGGGGGGGAATACCAGCCCCAGCATTTT

clone_size: -
v_call: TRBV6-6
j_call: TRBJ2-1
d_call: -
cdr3_aa: CASSYLVGTAYDEQFF
cdr3_nt: TGTGCCAGCAGTTACCTGGTGGGGACCGCCTACGATGAGCAGTTCTTC

clone_size: -
v_call: TRBV11-2
j_call: TRBJ2-1
d_call: TRBD2
cdr3_aa: CAITPEGGGSSHNEQLF
cdr3_nt: TGTGCCATCACCCCAGAGGGCGGGGGAAGCTCCCACAATGAGCAGTTATTC

clone_size: -
v_call: TRBV28
j_call: TRBJ2-7
d_call: TRBD1
cdr3_aa: CISILHRGRTFEQYF
cdr3_nt: TGTATCAGCATCCTCCACAGGGGAAGAACCTTCGAGCAGTACTTC

clone_size: once
v_call: TRBV29-1
j_call: TRBJ2-4
d_call: -
cdr3_aa: CSVRTMQNIRYF
cdr3_nt: TGCAGCGTTAGAACTATGCAAAACATTCGGTACTTC

clone_size: -
v_call: TRBV20-1
j_call: TRBJ2-1
d_call: -
cdr3_aa: CRAQKMASLSSYNEQFF
cdr3_nt: TGCAGAGCCCAAAAGATGGCCAGTTTGAGCTCCTACAATGAGCAGTTCTTC

clone_size: -
v_call: TRBV12-3/TRBV12-4
j_call: TRBJ1-3
d_call: -
cdr3_aa: CACSLTDVSGNTIYF
cdr3_nt: TGTGCCTGCAGTTTGACAGACGTCTCTGGAAACACCATATATTTT

clone_size: -
v_call: TRBV4-3
j_call: TRBJ2-2
d_call: -
cdr3_aa: CTSSPRGNTGELFF
cdr3_nt: TGCACCAGCAGCCCTCGGGGAAACACCGGGGAGCTGTTTTTT

clone_size: -
v_call: TRBV10-3
j_call: TRBJ2-7
d_call: -
cdr3_aa: CAMERTAHHEQYF
cdr3_nt: TGTGCCATGGAGCGGACCGCTCACCACGAGCAGTACTTC

clone_size: -
v_call: TRBV20-1
j_call: TRBJ1-4
d_call: -
cdr3_aa: CSAMRGTTIEKVFF
cdr3_nt: TGCAGTGCTATGCGGGGAACAACTATTGAAAAAGTGTTTTTT

clone_size: -
v_call: TRBV24-1
j_call: TRBJ2-3
d_call: -
cdr3_aa: CATSGNIDTQYF
cdr3_nt: TGTGCCACTAGTGGAAACATAGATACGCAGTATTTT

clone_size: -
v_call: TRBV20-1
j_call: TRBJ1-5
d_call: TRBD1
cdr3_aa: CTARRQGPGPQHF
cdr3_nt: TGCACTGCTAGACGACAGGGCCCTGGGCCCCAGCATTTT

clone_size: -
v_call: TRBV28
j_call: TRBJ2-6
d_call: -
cdr3_aa: CASRRTGTGANVLTF
cdr3_nt: TGTGCCAGCAGGAGAACAGGGACTGGGGCCAACGTCCTGACTTTC

clone_size: -
v_call: TRBV14
j_call: TRBJ2-5
d_call: -
cdr3_aa: CASSQVGLKETQYF
cdr3_nt: TGTGCCAGCAGCCAAGTTGGACTAAAAGAGACTCAGTACTTC

clone_size: few
v_call: TRBV20-1
j_call: TRBJ2-5
d_call: -
cdr3_aa: CCANKQGIWTQYF
cdr3_nt: TGCTGTGCTAATAAACAAGGAATATGGACCCAGTACTTC

clone_size: -
v_call: TRBV29-1
j_call: TRBJ1-2
d_call: TRBD1
cdr3_aa: CTVEGWDRGDIYGYTF
cdr3_nt: TGCACCGTTGAAGGTTGGGACAGGGGGGACATCTATGGCTACACCTTC

clone_size: -
v_call: TRBV11-2
j_call: TRBJ2-1
d_call: TRBD2
cdr3_aa: CASTPEGGGSSYNEQVF
cdr3_nt: TGTGCCAGTACCCCAGAGGGCGGGGGAAGTTCCTACAATGAGCAGGTCTTC

clone_size: -
v_call: TRBV6-5
j_call: TRBJ2-6
d_call: -
cdr3_aa: CASSYSNRFSGVNVLTF
cdr3_nt: TGTGCCAGTAGTTACTCAAACAGGTTCTCTGGGGTCAACGTCCTGACTTTC

clone_size: -
v_call: TRBV11-1
j_call: TRBJ1-1
d_call: TRBD1
cdr3_aa: CTSSKTGNTEALF
cdr3_nt: TGTACCAGCAGCAAGACAGGGAACACTGAAGCTCTCTTT

clone_size: -
v_call: TRBV20-1
j_call: TRBJ2-7
d_call: -
cdr3_aa: CSAIFRDPNSYERYF
cdr3_nt: TGCAGTGCTATATTCCGGGACCCCAATTCCTACGAGCGGTACTTC

clone_size: -
v_call: TRBV7-9
j_call: TRBJ2-1
d_call: -
cdr3_aa: CANSLVLGTGPYNEQFF
cdr3_nt: TGTGCCAACAGCTTAGTGCTGGGGACCGGGCCGTACAATGAGCAGTTCTTC

clone_size: -
v_call: TRBV20-1
j_call: TRBJ2-7
d_call: TRBD2
cdr3_aa: CSASQRGIYKQYF
cdr3_nt: TGCAGTGCTAGCCAGCGGGGCATCTACAAGCAGTACTTC

clone_size: few
v_call: TRBV11-2
j_call: TRBJ2-2
d_call: -
cdr3_aa: CASSPGRRNIEELFF
cdr3_nt: TGTGCCAGCAGCCCCGGCAGGCGGAACATCGAGGAGCTGTTTTTT

clone_size: -
v_call: TRBV20-1
j_call: TRBJ2-7
d_call: -
cdr3_aa: CSARSEAVSYEEYF
cdr3_nt: TGCAGCGCTAGATCAGAGGCGGTTTCCTACGAGGAGTACTTC

clone_size: few
v_call: TRBV2
j_call: TRBJ2-5
d_call: -
cdr3_aa: CASSENEGMETQYF
cdr3_nt: TGTGCCAGCAGTGAAAACGAGGGAATGGAGACCCAGTACTTC

clone_size: -
v_call: TRBV20-1
j_call: TRBJ1-1
d_call: TRBD1
cdr3_aa: CSDRVLTGWTEASF
cdr3_nt: TGCAGTGATAGAGTCCTGACAGGGTGGACTGAAGCTTCCTTT

clone_size: -
v_call: TRBV20-1
j_call: TRBJ2-1
d_call: -
cdr3_aa: CSANCWDILSYNEQFF
cdr3_nt: TGCAGTGCTAACTGTTGGGACATTCTCTCCTACAATGAGCAATTCTTC

clone_size: -
v_call: TRBV20-1
j_call: TRBJ1-2
d_call: TRBD1
cdr3_aa: CSTKRQGTRGYTF
cdr3_nt: TGCAGTACTAAGAGACAGGGGACGCGTGGCTACACCTTC

clone_size: -
v_call: TRBV4-1
j_call: TRBJ1-6
d_call: -
cdr3_aa: CASSPGKENYSPLHF
cdr3_nt: TGCGCCAGCAGCCCAGGAAAGGAGAATTATTCACCCCTCCACTTC

clone_size: -
v_call: TRBV20-1
j_call: TRBJ2-7
d_call: -
cdr3_aa: CSARESRDHEQCF
cdr3_nt: TGCAGTGCTAGGGAGAGCAGGGACCACGAGCAGTGCTTC

clone_size: -
v_call: TRBV29-1
j_call: TRBJ2-7
d_call: TRBD1
cdr3_aa: CRVVGQGSYEQYF
cdr3_nt: TGCAGGGTTGTGGGACAGGGGTCTTACGAACAGTACTTC

clone_size: once
v_call: TRBV29-1
j_call: TRBJ2-5
d_call: -
cdr3_aa: CNGVQTETQYF
cdr3_nt: TGCAACGGTGTCCAGACAGAGACCCAGTACTTC

clone_size: once
v_call: TRBV6-2/TRBV6-3
j_call: TRBJ2-1
d_call: -
cdr3_aa: CASRCRRTEVHEQFF
cdr3_nt: TGTGCCAGCAGATGCCGCCGGACGGAGGTGCATGAGCAGTTCTTC

clone_size: -
v_call: TRBV4-1
j_call: TRBJ2-2
d_call: TRBD1
cdr3_aa: CASNPLTGVLVTGELLF
cdr3_nt: TGCGCCAGCAACCCCCTAACAGGGGTTTTGGTCACCGGGGAGCTGCTTTTT

clone_size: -
v_call: TRBV12-3/TRBV12-4
j_call: TRBJ2-2
d_call: TRBD2
cdr3_aa: CASATTSGFVTGELFF
cdr3_nt: TGTGCCAGCGCCACGACTAGCGGGTTCGTCACAGGGGAGCTGTTTTTT

clone_size: -
v_call: TRBV6-5
j_call: TRBJ1-6
d_call: -
cdr3_aa: CASSYSHRQGDNSPLHF
cdr3_nt: TGTGCCAGCAGTTACTCCCACAGGCAGGGAGATAATTCACCCCTCCACTTT

clone_size: many
v_call: TRBV29-1
j_call: TRBJ1-1
d_call: TRBD1
cdr3_aa: CSVGEGTGTEAFF
cdr3_nt: TGCAGCGTTGGGGAGGGGACAGGAACTGAAGCTTTCTTT

clone_size: -
v_call: TRBV20-1
j_call: TRBJ2-7
d_call: -
cdr3_aa: CSARGQRADCSYEQYF
cdr3_nt: TGTAGTGCTAGAGGCCAAAGGGCGGACTGTTCCTACGAGCAGTACTTC

clone_size: -
v_call: TRBV24-1
j_call: TRBJ2-2
d_call: TRBD1
cdr3_aa: CATSDWGQLRGGELFF
cdr3_nt: TGTGCCACCAGTGATTGGGGACAGTTGCGAGGCGGGGAGCTGTTTTTT

clone_size: -
v_call: TRBV20-1
j_call: TRBJ1-3
d_call: -
cdr3_aa: CSARVARGVEGNSIYF
cdr3_nt: TGCAGTGCTAGAGTCGCGCGGGGGGTGGAGGGAAACAGCATATACTTT